The TCR beta chain described here comes from a study of control samples from healthy donors and cancer patients. This clone was recorded once. TCRdb keeps only in-frame clones here, not all; method: immunoSEQ multiplex PCR. The table has almost 85,000 clones, around 80% seen once. The sequence came from a man aged 55 to 70 with head and neck cancer. Sequenced sample: PBMCs.

CDR3 region: CAIRADEGNTEAFF. CDR3 coding DNA: TGTGCCATCAGAGCGGACGAGGGGAACACTGAAGCTTTCTTT. The chain carries TRBV10-3 and TRBJ1-1; no firm D call. Germline loops: CDR1 ENHRY, CDR2 SYGVKD. The length of the CDR3 is 14 residues. Trimming cost V 6 bases and J 1 base, with 12 bases left between them.